Listed below are T cell receptor beta chains from one sample, sequenced in a study of CD8 T cells in ankylosing spondylitis. From the 5' RACE reads, TCRdb called clonotypes with MiXCR, one entry per CDR3 protein. This table holds 250,000 or so distinct CDR3 sequences, 20% to 30% found once. Specimen: blood, either unsorted or a sorted T cell fraction (not recorded which). Every receptor here comes from a male donor with ankylosing spondylitis or in good health (not recorded which). Each CDR3 is given with its conserved first and last residue. A D gene is named only where the DNA matches it firmly. Clone size is not always given. Where it is, it says once, few, many or a class for expanded clones.

d_gene | abundance | j_gene | v_gene | CDR3aa | CDR3nt
TRBD2 | few | TRBJ2-1 | TRBV5-6 | CASSLYSGGYNEQFF | TGTGCCAGCAGCTTATACAGCGGGGGCTACAATGAGCAGTTCTTC
. | . | TRBJ2-1 | TRBV9 | CASSVAAIGFYNEQFF | TGTGCCAGCAGCGTAGCCGCAATAGGGTTCTACAATGAGCAGTTCTTC
. | few | TRBJ2-1 | TRBV9 | CASSSRQSPYNEQFF | TGTGCCAGCAGCTCACGACAGAGCCCTTACAATGAGCAGTTCTTC
. | many | TRBJ1-1 | TRBV7-9 | CASSLMGSDNTEAFF | TGTGCCAGCAGCTTGATGGGATCCGATAACACTGAAGCTTTCTTT
TRBD1 | . | TRBJ2-4 | TRBV2 | CASTPGQSDSRYF | TGTGCCAGCACCCCGGGACAGTCAGATTCCCGGTACTTC
TRBD2 | few | TRBJ2-1 | TRBV20-1 | CSATHSLAGGRDEQFF | TGCAGTGCTACGCACTCACTAGCGGGGGGGCGAGATGAGCAGTTCTTC
. | once | TRBJ2-6 | TRBV7-9 | CASSLTSKGANVLTF | TGTGCCAGCAGCTTAACCTCCAAGGGGGCCAACGTCCTGACTTTC
. | many | TRBJ2-3 | TRBV20-1 | CSASGGLTDTQYF | TGCAGTGCTAGCGGGGGCCTCACAGATACGCAGTATTTT
. | few | TRBJ2-1 | TRBV20-1 | CSARDTRPKYYNEQFF | TGCAGTGCTAGAGACACGAGGCCCAAGTACTACAATGAGCAGTTCTTC
TRBD2 | few | TRBJ2-7 | TRBV29-1 | CSVEGLAGNSYEQYF | TGCAGCGTTGAGGGACTAGCGGGGAACTCCTACGAGCAGTACTTC
TRBD2 | once | TRBJ2-1 | TRBV20-1 | CSAKRGDIYMNEQFF | TGCAGTGCTAAACGGGGGGATATCTACATGAATGAGCAGTTCTTC
. | many | TRBJ2-7 | TRBV7-2 | CASSFRDTGIYEQYF | TGTGCCAGCAGCTTCCGGGACACGGGAATCTACGAGCAGTACTTC
. | few | TRBJ2-6 | TRBV20-1 | CSATTDSGANVLTF | TGCAGTGCTACGACAGACTCTGGGGCCAACGTCCTGACTTTC
TRBD2 | many | TRBJ2-7 | TRBV6-1 | CASSPGTSSSYEQYF | TGTGCCAGCTCGCCCGGGACTAGCTCCTCCTACGAGCAGTACTTC
. | . | TRBJ2-7 | TRBV10-3 | CAISENSYEEYF | TGTGCCATCAGTGAGAACTCCTACGAGGAGTACTTC
. | once | TRBJ2-7 | TRBV12-3/TRBV12-4 | CASRYRDSGVYEQYF | TGTGCCAGCAGGTACCGGGACTCCGGAGTGTACGAGCAGTACTTC